Following are 4 T cell receptor beta chains from one sample sequenced in a study of siplizumab effects on memory and regulatory T cells. Repertoires were generated with immunoSEQ multiplex PCR, while TCRdb's copy carries only in-frame clones and drops some. The sample lists some 110,000 clones; over 90% were seen once. Sequencing was done on a sample of Tregs sorted from blood. The receptors stem from a human donor in good health.

The rearrangement uses TRBV2 and TRBJ2-1; D gene ambiguous. Germline CDR1 is SNHLY and CDR2 is FYNNEI. The CDR3 runs 13 residues. V lost 0 bases, J lost 3 bases, and 3 bases lay in between. CDR3 loop: CASSEAFYNEQFF. The CDR3 nucleotides are TGTGCCAGCAGTGAAGCCTTCTACAATGAGCAGTTCTTC.

V gene TRBV28 combines with J gene TRBJ2-6, with a tentative D call TRBD1 (6 bases). V was clipped by 2 bases and J by 2 bases, with 10 bases between them. The CDR3 sequence is 16 residues long. Germline loops: CDR1 MDHEN, CDR2 SYDVKM. CDR3 protein: CASSLLRTAGANVLTF. CDR3 coding DNA: TGTGCCAGCAGTTTACTACGGACAGCTGGGGCCAACGTCCTGACTTTC.

V usage is TRBV5-1 and J usage is TRBJ1-3; D call uncertain. CDR3 length: 18 amino acids. The germline V gene encodes CDR1 SGHRS and CDR2 YFSETQ. V was trimmed by 0 bases and J by 0 bases, leaving 16 bases between them. The CDR3 DNA is TGCGCCAGCAGCTTGGCCCTCTCAGGTCCTAACTCTGGAAACACCATATATTTT. Translated, it gives CASSLALSGPNSGNTIYF.

The CDR3 DNA follows: TGTGCCAGCAGTTTATCACTAGCGGGAGGGGTGGGGGCCAACGTCCTGACTTTC. It is translated as CASSLSLAGGVGANVLTF. The chain joins TRBV27 to TRBJ2-6; 13 nucleotides align to TRBD2. Germline CDR1 MNHEY, CDR2 SMNVEV (reference sequence). The CDR3 is 18 amino acids. After removal of 0 bases from V and 4 bases from J, the junction contained 3 bases not matched to a gene.